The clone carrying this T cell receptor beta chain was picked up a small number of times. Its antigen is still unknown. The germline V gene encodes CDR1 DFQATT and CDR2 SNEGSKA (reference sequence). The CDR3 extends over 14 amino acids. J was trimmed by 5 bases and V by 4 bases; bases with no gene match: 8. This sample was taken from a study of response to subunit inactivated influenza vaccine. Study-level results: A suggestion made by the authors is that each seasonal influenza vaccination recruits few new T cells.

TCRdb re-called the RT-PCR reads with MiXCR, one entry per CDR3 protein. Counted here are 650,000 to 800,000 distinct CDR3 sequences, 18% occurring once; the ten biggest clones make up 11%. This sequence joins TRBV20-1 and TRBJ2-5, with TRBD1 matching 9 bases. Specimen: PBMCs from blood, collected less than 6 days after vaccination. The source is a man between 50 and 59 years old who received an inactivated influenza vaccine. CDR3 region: CSATRQGVGETQYF. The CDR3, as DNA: TGCAGTGCTACCCGACAGGGGGTCGGGGAGACCCAGTACTTC.